Listed below are T cell receptor beta chains from one sample, sequenced in a study of T cell changes during pregnancy in multiple sclerosis. Libraries were prepared by immunoSEQ multiplex PCR; TCRdb keeps only in-frame clonotypes and omits some of them. Here the sample spans 90,000 to 120,000 clones, approximately 90% being singletons. Sample: peripheral blood, taken after pregnancy. Receptors originate from a female donor with multiple sclerosis, enrolled in a pregnancy study. Each CDR3 is given with its conserved first and last residue. The order of the fields is clone size, J gene, D gene, V gene, CDR3 DNA, CDR3 protein. The D gene is left open where the match is weak. The size entry is marked missing in some rows and otherwise reads once, few, many or a size class.

size: -
J: TRBJ2-1
D: -
V: TRBV7-9
DNA: TGTGCCAGCGAGCGGCAGATGAACAGTGAGCAGTTCTTC
CDR3: CASERQMNSEQFF

size: -
J: TRBJ2-7
D: -
V: TRBV7-2
DNA: TGTGCCAGCAGCTTATCAGGACAGACCCTACGATTGCAGTACTTC
CDR3: CASSLSGQTLRLQYF

size: -
J: TRBJ2-1
D: -
V: TRBV5-1
DNA: TGCGCCAGCAGCTTGGACCGGGGAGTAGGGTTCTTC
CDR3: CASSLDRGVGFF

size: -
J: TRBJ1-3
D: -
V: TRBV27
DNA: TGTGCCAGCAGTTTAGGATACAGGACCTCTGGAAACACCATATATTTT
CDR3: CASSLGYRTSGNTIYF

size: -
J: TRBJ1-4
D: -
V: TRBV5-6
DNA: TGTGCCAGCAGCTTGGCAATAGCAACTAATGAAAAACTGTTTTTT
CDR3: CASSLAIATNEKLFF

size: -
J: TRBJ1-2
D: -
V: TRBV9
DNA: TGTGCCAGCAGCGGAACAGGGAACTATGGCTACACCTTC
CDR3: CASSGTGNYGYTF

size: once
J: TRBJ2-5
D: TRBD2
V: TRBV5-6
DNA: TGTGCCAGCAGCTTAGCGAGCGGGGGGCGGGAGACCCAGTACTTC
CDR3: CASSLASGGRETQYF

size: once
J: TRBJ2-3
D: -
V: TRBV20-1
DNA: TGCAGTGCCAAGTACTCAGATACGCAGTATTTT
CDR3: CSAKYSDTQYF

size: -
J: TRBJ1-1
D: -
V: TRBV11-3
DNA: TGTGCCAGCAGCAACAGGGACAACACTGAAGCTTTCTTT
CDR3: CASSNRDNTEAFF

size: -
J: TRBJ2-1
D: -
V: TRBV6-5
DNA: TGTGCCAGCAGCTCCGGGACTTATAATGAGCAGTTCTTC
CDR3: CASSSGTYNEQFF

size: -
J: TRBJ1-1
D: -
V: TRBV7-2
DNA: TGTGCCAGCAGCGCGGGCCGCGGGAGGGGGGGCCAGAACACTGAAGCTTTCTTT
CDR3: CASSAGRGRGGQNTEAFF

size: -
J: TRBJ2-5
D: -
V: TRBV5-1
DNA: TGCGCCAGCAGCTTCACAGGGTTCCAAGAGACCCAGTACTTC
CDR3: CASSFTGFQETQYF

size: -
J: TRBJ1-2
D: TRBD1
V: TRBV7-8
DNA: TGTGCCAGCAGCCCGGACAGGGAGGACTATGGCTACACCTTC
CDR3: CASSPDREDYGYTF

size: -
J: TRBJ1-6
D: TRBD1
V: TRBV19
DNA: TGTGCCAGTAGCCCAGCAGGGACAGTGACTAATTCACCCCTCCACTTT
CDR3: CASSPAGTVTNSPLHF

size: -
J: TRBJ2-3
D: TRBD2
V: TRBV5-1
DNA: TGCGCCAGCAGCGTAAGACTAGCGGCAGATACGCAGTATTTT
CDR3: CASSVRLAADTQYF

size: -
J: TRBJ2-1
D: -
V: TRBV5-1
DNA: TGCGCCAGCAGCTTGGCCAGAAACTCCTACAATGAGCAGTTCTTC
CDR3: CASSLARNSYNEQFF

size: -
J: TRBJ2-7
D: -
V: TRBV19
DNA: TGTGCCAGTAGTATAGGGAGAGACTACGAGCAGTACTTC
CDR3: CASSIGRDYEQYF

size: few
J: TRBJ1-2
D: -
V: TRBV29-1
DNA: TGCAGCGTTGAAGGAGGCAGGGGCCCCGGTGGCTATGGCTACACCTTC
CDR3: CSVEGGRGPGGYGYTF

size: -
J: TRBJ1-1
D: -
V: TRBV27
DNA: TGTGCCAGCAGTTTAGCCGTTTCGAGGACTGAAGCTTTCTTT
CDR3: CASSLAVSRTEAFF

size: -
J: TRBJ2-7
D: TRBD1
V: TRBV6-6
DNA: TGTGCCAGCACATTTCATGGTACAGGGGGCGAGCAGTACTTC
CDR3: CASTFHGTGGEQYF

size: once
J: TRBJ2-6
D: -
V: TRBV9
DNA: TGTGCCAGCAGCGTATTCTCCGCGGCAACCTCTGGGGCCAACGTCCTGACTTTC
CDR3: CASSVFSAATSGANVLTF

size: once
J: TRBJ2-1
D: -
V: TRBV4-2
DNA: TGTGCCAGCAGCCAGTCCCGGGGGAATGAGCAGTTCTTC
CDR3: CASSQSRGNEQFF